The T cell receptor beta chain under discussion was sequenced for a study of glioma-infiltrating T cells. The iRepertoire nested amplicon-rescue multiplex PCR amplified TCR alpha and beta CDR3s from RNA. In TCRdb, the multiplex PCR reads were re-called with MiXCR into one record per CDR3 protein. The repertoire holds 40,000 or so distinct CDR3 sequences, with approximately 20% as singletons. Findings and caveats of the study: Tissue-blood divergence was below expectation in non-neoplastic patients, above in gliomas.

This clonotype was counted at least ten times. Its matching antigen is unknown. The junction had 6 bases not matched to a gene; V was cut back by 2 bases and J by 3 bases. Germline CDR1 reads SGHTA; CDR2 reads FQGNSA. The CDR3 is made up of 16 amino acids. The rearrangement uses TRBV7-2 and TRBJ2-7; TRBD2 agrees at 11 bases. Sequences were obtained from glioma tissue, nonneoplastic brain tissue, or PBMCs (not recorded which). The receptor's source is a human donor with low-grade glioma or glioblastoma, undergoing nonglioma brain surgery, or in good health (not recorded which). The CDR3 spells CASSLPLAGGFYEQYF. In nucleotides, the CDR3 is TGTGCCAGCAGCTTACCCCTAGCGGGGGGATTCTACGAGCAGTACTTC.